A single sample is the source of the 6 T cell receptor beta chains below, sequenced in a study of T cells in Graves' hyperthyroidism and ophthalmopathy (dated by TCRdb to 2018 to 2020). The method was multiplex PCR. TCRdb records Illumina HiSeq 2000 as the sequencer. Amplification of TCR beta CDR3 regions was carried out from RNA transcripts. For the first round of RT-PCR on the TCR CDR3, the HTBI primer set was used together with the Qiagen OneStep RT-PCR kit. The public reads were reanalyzed by TCRdb: fastp trimming at Q25, MiXCR alignment, in-frame beta chains only. A single entry per CDR3 protein holds the most common genes and DNA from its merged rows. The sample yields over 700,000 distinct CDR3 sequences; around a third were counted once. Jointly, the top ten make up roughly 31% of the sample. Sequencing was carried out using blood. The receptors were sampled from a woman between 40 and 55 years old with Graves' hyperthyroidism.

This clonotype was recorded many times. The chain recombines TRBV7-2 with TRBJ1-2, with 7 positions matching TRBD1. This CDR3 comprises 14 residues. The germline V gene has CDR1 SGHTA and CDR2 FQGNSA. After removal of 2 bases from V and 4 bases from J, the junction contained 4 bases not matched to a gene. The CDR3 DNA follows: TGTGCCAGCAGCTTAAGTCAGGGGGGCTATGGCTACACCTTC. It yields the protein CASSLSQGGYGYTF.

In this sample, this clonotype turned up a few times. This chain joins TRBV14 and TRBJ1-1; possibly TRBD1 for D (5 bases). Trimming pared 0 bases from V and 0 bases from J, leaving 11 bases between. The CDR3 runs 16 residues. The germline V gene encodes CDR1 SGHDN and CDR2 FVKESK. This CDR3 reads CASSQEMGPMNTEAFF. CDR3 DNA: TGTGCCAGCAGCCAAGAAATGGGGCCCATGAACACTGAAGCTTTCTTT.

The V call is TRBV10-3, the J call TRBJ1-1; the match to TRBD1 covers 8 bases. This CDR3 is built from 13 residues. With 7 bases clipped from V and 5 bases from J, the junction kept 6 bases outside the gene matches. Germline V gene sequence: CDR1 ENHRY, CDR2 SYGVKD. CDR3 sequence (DNA): TGTGCCATCACTAAGACAGGGGATACTGAAGCTTTCTTT. Translating it yields CAITKTGDTEAFF.

This clonotype was observed a handful of times. V gene TRBV20-1 combines with J gene TRBJ1-4, with D hard to call. Germline V CDR1 and CDR2: DFQATT, SNEGSKA (reference sequence). Trimming stripped 1 base from V and 6 bases from J, with 3 bases between. The CDR3 covers 11 residues. CDR3 bases: TGCAGTGCTAGAGCCCATGAAAAACTGTTTTTT. It encodes CSARAHEKLFF.

This clonotype showed up many times. The chain carries TRBV7-9 and TRBJ2-5, with D perhaps matching TRBD2 (6 bases). In germline, CDR1 is SEHNR, CDR2 FQNEAQ (reference sequence). This CDR3 is 16 amino acids long. V was shortened by 0 bases and J by 5 bases, with 16 bases between the two germline ends. The CDR3 DNA reads TGTGCCAGCAGCTTAGCCGGGAGCCCAGAATTCGAGACCCAGTACTTC. It encodes CASSLAGSPEFETQYF. Drawing the rest from reference TRBV7-9 and TRBJ2-5, the complete variable domain is DTGVSQNPRHKITKRGQNVTFRCDPISEHNRLYWYRQTLGQGPEFLTYFQNEAQLEKSRLLSDRFSAERPKGSFSTLEIQRTEQGDSAMYLCASSLAGSPEFETQYFGPGTRLLVL.

The CDR3 spells CASSLRGGRAPGELFF. DNA for the CDR3: TGTGCCAGCAGCCTCCGAGGGGGCAGGGCCCCCGGGGAGCTGTTTTTT. The V call is TRBV7-2, the J call TRBJ2-2, with 7 bases matching TRBD1. The CDR3 has 16 amino acids. The ends lost 5 bases at V and 6 bases at J; junction bases unmatched: 12. The germline V gene encodes CDR1 SGHTA and CDR2 FQGNSA.